These T cell receptor beta chains were read from a single sample in a study of T cell repertoires in ileal Crohn's disease. Method: immunoSEQ multiplex PCR; TCRdb's copy keeps in-frame clones and lacks some. The sample yields some 6,200 clones, over 75% seen once. Sequencing was performed on CD4+ T cells from ileum. The receptors come from an adult with Crohn's disease. Some clones in this sample may be carry-over from other donors' samples. Each CDR3 is given without its conserved first and last residue. A D gene is named only where the DNA matches it firmly. Not every row has a clone size; where given, it reads once, few, many or a size class.

TRBD1	few	TRBV2	ASTFDRGNTEAF
TRBD1	NA	TRBV5-1	ASSPGDRFNWPALSYEQY
NA	NA	TRBV7-9	ASSPGTREQY
NA	NA	TRBV10-3	AISPDRNIQY
TRBD2	NA	TRBV19	ASRAGGGRETQY
NA	NA	TRBV9	ASSARLGEATDTQY
NA	NA	TRBV5-1	ASSSDSVNTGELF
NA	NA	TRBV7-2	ASSLGQYLEQY
NA	NA	TRBV4-2	ASSRSGDSSSTDTQY
NA	NA	TRBV11-2	ASSLESGYANEQF
NA	NA	TRBV18	ASSPRQNTGELF
TRBD2	once	TRBV9	ASTARGDAGANVLT
TRBD2	NA	TRBV5-1	ASSLAPGGYEQY
NA	NA	TRBV6-1	ASSTGTKTGELF
TRBD1	NA	TRBV7-2	ASSLLGTGNYGYT
TRBD1	NA	TRBV10-1	ASIKGTAHQPQH
TRBD2	NA	TRBV7-6	ASSRQGLAGGVGELF
TRBD1	NA	TRBV6-1	ASSSTGGVNEKLF
TRBD2	few	TRBV7-3	ASSSGLAGESDTQY
TRBD2	NA	TRBV30	AWTRLDGRAADTQY
NA	few	TRBV5-1	ASSPVGTNEKLF
NA	once	TRBV18	ASSSRENQPQH
NA	once	TRBV2	ASSVQLNTEAF
NA	NA	TRBV7-2	ASSLDPGRDSPLH
NA	NA	TRBV5-1	ASSLGDTALAEAF
NA	NA	TRBV28	ASNEERDEQY
NA	NA	TRBV5-1	ASSLDAGSYEQY
TRBD1	NA	TRBV19	ASSVQGAQPQH
NA	NA	TRBV27	ASSSRGRPRGYT
NA	NA	TRBV9	ASSLEGEGLYEQY
TRBD1	NA	TRBV6-1	AVFRQGDGNTIY
NA	NA	TRBV9	ASSRQTDQPQH
TRBD2	once	TRBV7-2	ASSFLAGGRETQY
NA	once	TRBV2	ASTWEESTDTQY
NA	NA	TRBV5-6	ASRAGVRKYVQNIQY
NA	NA	TRBV6-5	ATQTRGLNEKLF
NA	NA	TRBV5-6	ASSLGRGNEKLF
NA	NA	TRBV5-5	ASSLGVTDSYEQY
NA	NA	TRBV7-6	ASSQSTRGWNTEAF
TRBD1	NA	TRBV5-1	ASSPGQAYYEQY
NA	NA	TRBV27	ASSCRDTDSNQPQH